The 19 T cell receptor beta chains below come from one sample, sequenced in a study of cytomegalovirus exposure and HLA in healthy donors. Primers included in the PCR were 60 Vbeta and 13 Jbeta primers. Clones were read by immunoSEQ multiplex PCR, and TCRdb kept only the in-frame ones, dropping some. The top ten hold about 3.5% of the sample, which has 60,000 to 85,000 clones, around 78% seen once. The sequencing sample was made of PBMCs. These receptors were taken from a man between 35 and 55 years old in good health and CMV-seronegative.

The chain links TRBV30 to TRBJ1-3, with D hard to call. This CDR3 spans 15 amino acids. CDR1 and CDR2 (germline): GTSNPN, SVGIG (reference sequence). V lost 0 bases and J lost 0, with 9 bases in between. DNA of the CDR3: TGTGCCTGGAGTGTAGGCCGGAGCTCTGGAAACACCATATATTTT. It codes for CAWSVGRSSGNTIYF.

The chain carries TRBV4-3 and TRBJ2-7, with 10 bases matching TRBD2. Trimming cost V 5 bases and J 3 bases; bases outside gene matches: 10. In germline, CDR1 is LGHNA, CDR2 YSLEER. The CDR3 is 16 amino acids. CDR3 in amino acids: CASSAVGLAGVYEQYF. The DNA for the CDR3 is TGCGCCAGCAGCGCCGTAGGGCTAGCGGGGGTCTACGAGCAGTACTTC.

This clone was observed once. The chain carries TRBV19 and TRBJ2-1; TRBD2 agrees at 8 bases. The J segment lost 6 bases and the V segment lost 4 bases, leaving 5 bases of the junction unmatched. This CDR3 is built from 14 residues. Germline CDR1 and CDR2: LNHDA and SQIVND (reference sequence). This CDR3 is CASSRLAPGNEQFF. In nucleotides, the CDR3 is TGTGCCAGTAGTAGACTAGCGCCAGGCAATGAGCAGTTCTTC.

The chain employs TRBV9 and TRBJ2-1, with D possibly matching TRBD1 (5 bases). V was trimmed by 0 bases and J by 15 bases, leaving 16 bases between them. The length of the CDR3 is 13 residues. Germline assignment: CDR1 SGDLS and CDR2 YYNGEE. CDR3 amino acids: CASSVGDQGPRFF. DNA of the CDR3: TGTGCCAGCAGCGTAGGCGACCAGGGTCCTCGGTTCTTC.

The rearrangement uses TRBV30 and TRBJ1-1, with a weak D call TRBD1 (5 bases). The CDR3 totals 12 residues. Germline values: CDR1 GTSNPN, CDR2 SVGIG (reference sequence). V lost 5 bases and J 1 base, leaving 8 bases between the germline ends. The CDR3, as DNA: TGTGCCTGGTGGAGGGGGAACACTGAAGCTTTCTTT. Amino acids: CAWWRGNTEAFF.

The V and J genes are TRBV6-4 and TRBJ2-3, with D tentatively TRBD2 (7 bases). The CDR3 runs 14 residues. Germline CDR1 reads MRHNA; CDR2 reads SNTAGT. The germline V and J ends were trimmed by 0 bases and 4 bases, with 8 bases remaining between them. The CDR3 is CASSDSGGADTQYF. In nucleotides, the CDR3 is TGTGCCAGCAGTGACTCAGGGGGGGCAGATACGCAGTATTTT.

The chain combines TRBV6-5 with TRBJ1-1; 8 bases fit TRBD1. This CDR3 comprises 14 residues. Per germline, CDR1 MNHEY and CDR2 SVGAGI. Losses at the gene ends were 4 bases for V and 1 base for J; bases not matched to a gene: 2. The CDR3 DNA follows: TGTGCCAGCAGTTTTACAGGGGGGAACACTGAAGCTTTCTTT. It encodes CASSFTGGNTEAFF.

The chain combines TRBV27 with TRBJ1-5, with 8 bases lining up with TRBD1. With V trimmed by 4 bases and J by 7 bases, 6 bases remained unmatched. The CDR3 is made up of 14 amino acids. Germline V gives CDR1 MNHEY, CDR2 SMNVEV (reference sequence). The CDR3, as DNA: TGTGCCAGCAGTTCTCAGGGGGCTGAACAGCCCCAGCATTTT. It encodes CASSSQGAEQPQHF.

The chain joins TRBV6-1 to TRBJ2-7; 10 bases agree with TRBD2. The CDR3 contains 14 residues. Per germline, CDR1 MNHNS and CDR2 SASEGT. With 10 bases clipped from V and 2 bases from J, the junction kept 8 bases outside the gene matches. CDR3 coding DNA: TGTGCCAACAAGACTAGCGGGCCCACCTACGAGCAGTACTTC. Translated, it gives CANKTSGPTYEQYF.

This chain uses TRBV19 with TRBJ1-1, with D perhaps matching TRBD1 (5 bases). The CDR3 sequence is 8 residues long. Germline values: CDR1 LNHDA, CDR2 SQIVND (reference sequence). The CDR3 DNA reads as TGTGGCTCAGGGGAAGCTTTCTTT. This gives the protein CGSGEAFF.

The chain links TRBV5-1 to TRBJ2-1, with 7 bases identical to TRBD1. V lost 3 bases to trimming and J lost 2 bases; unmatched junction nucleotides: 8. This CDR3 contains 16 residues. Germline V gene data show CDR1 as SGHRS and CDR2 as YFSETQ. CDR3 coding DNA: TGCGCCAGCAGCTCACTAACAGGGGCGACCTACAATGAGCAGTTCTTC. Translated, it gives CASSSLTGATYNEQFF.

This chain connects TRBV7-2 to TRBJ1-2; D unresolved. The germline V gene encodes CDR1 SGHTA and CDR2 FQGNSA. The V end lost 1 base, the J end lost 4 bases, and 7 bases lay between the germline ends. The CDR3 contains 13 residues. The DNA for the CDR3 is TGTGCCAGCAGCTTAGGTACAAGCTATGGCTACACCTTC. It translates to CASSLGTSYGYTF.

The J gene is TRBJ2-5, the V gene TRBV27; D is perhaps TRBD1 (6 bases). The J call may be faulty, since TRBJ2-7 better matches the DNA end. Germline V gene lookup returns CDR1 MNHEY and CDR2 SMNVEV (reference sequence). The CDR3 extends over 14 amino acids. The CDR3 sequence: CASSLRPGAYEQYF. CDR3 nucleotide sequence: TGTGCCAGCAGTTTACGCCCAGGGGCCTACGAGCAGTACTTC.

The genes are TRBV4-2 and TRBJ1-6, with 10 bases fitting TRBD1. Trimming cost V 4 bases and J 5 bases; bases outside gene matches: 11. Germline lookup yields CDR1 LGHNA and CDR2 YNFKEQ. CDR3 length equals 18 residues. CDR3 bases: TGTGCCAGCAGCCGATCGGGACAGGGGATGAACAATAATTCACCCCTCCACTTT. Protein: CASSRSGQGMNNNSPLHF.

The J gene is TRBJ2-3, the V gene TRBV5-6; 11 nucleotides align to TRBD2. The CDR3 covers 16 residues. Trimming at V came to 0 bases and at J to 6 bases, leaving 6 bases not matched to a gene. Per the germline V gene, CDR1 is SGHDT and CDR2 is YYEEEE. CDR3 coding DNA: TGTGCCAGCAGCTTGGCCGGTAGCGGGGGGGCCGATACGCAGTATTTT. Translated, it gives CASSLAGSGGADTQYF.

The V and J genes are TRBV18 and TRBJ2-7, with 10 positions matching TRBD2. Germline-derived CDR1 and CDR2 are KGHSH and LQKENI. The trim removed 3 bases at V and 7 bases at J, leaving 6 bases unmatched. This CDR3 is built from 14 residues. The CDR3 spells CASSPGLAQGEQYF. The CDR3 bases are TGTGCCAGCTCACCGGGACTAGCGCAGGGGGAGCAGTACTTC.

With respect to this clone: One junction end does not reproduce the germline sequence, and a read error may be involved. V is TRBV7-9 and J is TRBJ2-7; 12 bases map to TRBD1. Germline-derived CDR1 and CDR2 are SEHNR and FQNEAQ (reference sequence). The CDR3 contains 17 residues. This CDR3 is CSSSLGTGGFFSYEQYF. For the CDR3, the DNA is TGTTCCAGCAGCTTGGGGACAGGGGGCTTTTTCTCCTACGAGCAGTACTTC.

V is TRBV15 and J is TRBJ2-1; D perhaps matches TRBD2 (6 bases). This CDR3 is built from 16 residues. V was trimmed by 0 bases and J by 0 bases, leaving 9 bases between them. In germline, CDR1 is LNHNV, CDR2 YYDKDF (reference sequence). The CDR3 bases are TGTGCCACCAGCAGAGAGTACGGGAGCTCCTACAATGAGCAGTTCTTC. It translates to CATSREYGSSYNEQFF.

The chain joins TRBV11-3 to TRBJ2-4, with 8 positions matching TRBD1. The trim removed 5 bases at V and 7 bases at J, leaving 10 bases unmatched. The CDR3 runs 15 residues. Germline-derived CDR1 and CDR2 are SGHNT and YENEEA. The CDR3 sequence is CASSPTDREGNIQYF. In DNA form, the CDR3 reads TGTGCCAGCAGCCCTACGGACAGGGAAGGGAACATTCAGTACTTC.